Given below is one T cell receptor beta chain in context. Its specificity is not known. The data stem from a study of cytomegalovirus exposure and HLA in healthy donors. This PCR relied on a set of 60 Vbeta primers and 13 Jbeta primers. The data were produced by immunoSEQ multiplex PCR, yet TCRdb's version contains in-frame clones alone and is incomplete. The table has more than 95,000 clones, 65% to 85% seen once. Points from the study as a whole: Confirmation in vitro established that three CMV-associated chains were specific for CMV antigens.

The specimen was PBMCs. The clonotype originates from a man aged 50 or older in good health and CMV-seropositive.

The CDR3 here is CASRRDRDTGELFF. Written as DNA, the CDR3 is TGTGCCAGTAGACGGGACAGAGACACCGGGGAGCTGTTTTTT. The gene calls are TRBV19 and TRBJ2-2; TRBD1 aligns across 7 bases. J lost 3 bases, V lost 6 bases, and 4 bases had no gene match. Germline V lookup: CDR1 LNHDA, CDR2 SQIVND (reference sequence). This CDR3 has 14 amino acids.